The rows below give T cell receptor beta chains drawn from one sample of a study of blood T cells in healthy people across ages. TCRdb called the 5' RACE reads again in MiXCR, with one record for every CDR3 protein. The sample carries about 900,000 distinct CDR3 sequences, about 62% recorded once. The specimen was blood. Receptors originate from a young man in good health. The CDR3 runs from the conserved cysteine through the conserved F or W. The order of the fields is D gene, V gene, clone size, J gene, CDR3 protein, CDR3 DNA. The D gene is left open where the match is weak. The size field is filled for only some rows; it gives once, few, many or a size class.

d_gene: TRBD2
v_gene: TRBV7-2
abundance: few
j_gene: TRBJ2-3
CDR3aa: CASSPYTYGTSGYTDTQYF
CDR3nt: TGTGCCAGCAGCCCATACACCTACGGGACTAGCGGGTACACAGATACGCAGTATTTT

d_gene: -
v_gene: TRBV7-2
abundance: -
j_gene: TRBJ1-2
CDR3aa: CASSIDPSQNDGYTF
CDR3nt: TGTGCCAGCAGCATCGACCCGTCCCAGAACGATGGCTACACTTTC

d_gene: TRBD1
v_gene: TRBV10-3
abundance: few
j_gene: TRBJ2-1
CDR3aa: CAISEPVRQGGQNEQFF
CDR3nt: TGTGCCATCAGTGAGCCTGTCCGACAGGGGGGACAGAATGAGCAGTTCTTC

d_gene: -
v_gene: TRBV20-1
abundance: -
j_gene: TRBJ2-2
CDR3aa: CSARTGAKTGELFF
CDR3nt: TGCAGTGCCCGGACGGGGGCAAAGACCGGGGAGCTGTTTTTT

d_gene: -
v_gene: TRBV20-1
abundance: -
j_gene: TRBJ2-7
CDR3aa: CSARPGGNEQYF
CDR3nt: TGCAGTGCTAGACCCGGGGGTAATGAGCAGTACTTC

d_gene: -
v_gene: TRBV5-1
abundance: -
j_gene: TRBJ1-5
CDR3aa: CASSLVGGLGNQPQHF
CDR3nt: TGCGCCAGCAGCTTGGTTGGGGGGCTGGGCAATCAGCCCCAGCATTTT

d_gene: TRBD1
v_gene: TRBV11-1
abundance: few
j_gene: TRBJ2-1
CDR3aa: CASSDRDRDYEQFF
CDR3nt: TGTGCCAGCAGCGACCGAGACAGGGATTATGAGCAGTTCTTC

d_gene: -
v_gene: TRBV24-1
abundance: -
j_gene: TRBJ2-5
CDR3aa: CATAELDGPPQETQYF
CDR3nt: TGTGCCACCGCAGAATTGGACGGCCCGCCCCAAGAGACCCAGTACTTC

d_gene: -
v_gene: TRBV29-1
abundance: -
j_gene: TRBJ2-7
CDR3aa: CSVGGNSYEQYF
CDR3nt: TGCAGCGTTGGGGGCAACTCCTACGAGCAGTACTTC

d_gene: -
v_gene: TRBV12-3/TRBV12-4
abundance: -
j_gene: TRBJ2-7
CDR3aa: CASSFTALYEQYF
CDR3nt: TGTGCCAGCAGTTTTACGGCTCTCTACGAGCAGTACTTC

d_gene: -
v_gene: TRBV20-1
abundance: -
j_gene: TRBJ2-3
CDR3aa: CSARTRLITDTQYF
CDR3nt: TGCAGTGCTAGAACCAGACTCATCACAGATACGCAGTATTTT

d_gene: TRBD2
v_gene: TRBV4-1
abundance: -
j_gene: TRBJ2-1
CDR3aa: CASSQDWTSGAYNEQFF
CDR3nt: TGCGCCAGCAGCCAGGACTGGACTAGCGGGGCCTACAATGAGCAGTTCTTC

d_gene: -
v_gene: TRBV9
abundance: -
j_gene: TRBJ2-3
CDR3aa: CASSDRTTDTQYF
CDR3nt: TGTGCCAGCAGCGACAGGACCACAGATACGCAGTATTTT

d_gene: TRBD1
v_gene: TRBV27
abundance: -
j_gene: TRBJ2-7
CDR3aa: CASSNRERTGAYEQYF
CDR3nt: TGTGCCAGCAGCAACCGTGAACGGACAGGAGCCTACGAGCAGTACTTC

d_gene: -
v_gene: TRBV5-1
abundance: -
j_gene: TRBJ2-1
CDR3aa: CASSLPLASYNEQFF
CDR3nt: TGCGCCAGCAGCTTACCCCTGGCCTCCTACAATGAGCAGTTCTTC

d_gene: TRBD1
v_gene: TRBV7-8
abundance: few
j_gene: TRBJ2-7
CDR3aa: CASSLTGAPSSYEQYF
CDR3nt: TGTGCCAGCAGCTTGACAGGGGCGCCCAGCTCCTACGAGCAGTACTTC

d_gene: -
v_gene: TRBV10-3
abundance: -
j_gene: TRBJ1-6
CDR3aa: CAISAGDHSPLHF
CDR3nt: TGTGCCATCAGTGCCGGGGACCATTCACCCCTCCACTTT

d_gene: -
v_gene: TRBV7-9
abundance: -
j_gene: TRBJ2-2
CDR3aa: CASRPTGTNTGELFF
CDR3nt: TGTGCCAGCAGGCCAACAGGGACCAACACCGGGGAGCTGTTTTTT

d_gene: -
v_gene: TRBV20-1
abundance: -
j_gene: TRBJ2-5
CDR3aa: CSASAPGGQQGGTQYF
CDR3nt: TGCAGTGCTAGTGCCCCGGGGGGCCAACAAGGAGGGACCCAGTACTTC

d_gene: TRBD1
v_gene: TRBV7-2
abundance: once
j_gene: TRBJ2-1
CDR3aa: CASSLRQGAVDNEQFF
CDR3nt: TGTGCCAGCAGCTTAAGGCAGGGGGCTGTCGACAATGAGCAGTTCTTC

d_gene: -
v_gene: TRBV7-9
abundance: once
j_gene: TRBJ2-7
CDR3aa: CASSLLEGNSYEQYF
CDR3nt: TGTGCCAGCAGCTTGCTAGAGGGAAACAGCTACGAGCAGTACTTC

d_gene: -
v_gene: TRBV4-2
abundance: -
j_gene: TRBJ2-7
CDR3aa: CASSQDNRNYEQYF
CDR3nt: TGTGCCAGCAGCCAAGATAATAGAAACTACGAGCAGTACTTC

d_gene: -
v_gene: TRBV7-2
abundance: -
j_gene: TRBJ2-7
CDR3aa: CASSLVPGRDYEQYF
CDR3nt: TGTGCCAGCAGCTTAGTACCTGGAAGGGACTACGAGCAGTACTTC

d_gene: -
v_gene: TRBV10-3
abundance: -
j_gene: TRBJ2-1
CDR3aa: CAISRKDRNNEQFF
CDR3nt: TGTGCCATCAGCCGTAAAGACAGAAACAATGAGCAGTTCTTC

d_gene: TRBD1
v_gene: TRBV3-1
abundance: -
j_gene: TRBJ2-5
CDR3aa: CASSQDKDRGQETQYF
CDR3nt: TGTGCCAGCAGCCAAGACAAGGACAGGGGTCAAGAGACCCAGTACTTC

d_gene: -
v_gene: TRBV15
abundance: few
j_gene: TRBJ2-3
CDR3aa: CATSSLLPTSTDTQYF
CDR3nt: TGTGCCACCAGCAGTCTACTACCTACTAGCACAGATACGCAGTATTTT

d_gene: -
v_gene: TRBV6-5
abundance: -
j_gene: TRBJ1-4
CDR3aa: CASSYGQGYEKLFF
CDR3nt: TGTGCCAGCAGTTATGGGCAGGGTTATGAAAAACTGTTTTTT

d_gene: TRBD2
v_gene: TRBV6-5
abundance: few
j_gene: TRBJ2-1
CDR3aa: CASQTSGGLYNEQFF
CDR3nt: TGTGCCAGCCAGACTAGCGGGGGACTTTACAATGAGCAGTTCTTC

d_gene: -
v_gene: TRBV30
abundance: -
j_gene: TRBJ2-5
CDR3aa: CAWSRLVQETQYF
CDR3nt: TGTGCCTGGAGTCGGCTAGTGCAGGAGACCCAGTACTTC

d_gene: -
v_gene: TRBV20-1
abundance: -
j_gene: TRBJ2-7
CDR3aa: CSAPLGASYEQYF
CDR3nt: TGCAGTGCTCCTCTCGGAGCCAGTTACGAGCAGTACTTC

d_gene: -
v_gene: TRBV5-1
abundance: once
j_gene: TRBJ2-5
CDR3aa: CASSLQAIQETQYF
CDR3nt: TGCGCCAGCAGCTTACAGGCCATACAAGAGACCCAGTACTTC

d_gene: -
v_gene: TRBV21-1
abundance: -
j_gene: TRBJ2-3
CDR3aa: CASLARLQSTDTQYF
CDR3nt: TGTGCCAGCCTTGCCCGATTGCAGAGCACAGATACGCAGTATTTT

d_gene: TRBD1
v_gene: TRBV28
abundance: -
j_gene: TRBJ2-7
CDR3aa: CASSVSPVRTGVYEQYF
CDR3nt: TGTGCCAGCTCAGTTTCCCCTGTCAGGACAGGGGTCTACGAGCAGTACTTC

d_gene: -
v_gene: TRBV5-5
abundance: -
j_gene: TRBJ1-2
CDR3aa: CASTQERGYTF
CDR3nt: TGTGCCAGCACCCAGGAAAGGGGCTACACCTTC

d_gene: TRBD2
v_gene: TRBV24-1
abundance: few
j_gene: TRBJ2-3
CDR3aa: CATSDLTSGDELQYF
CDR3nt: TGTGCCACCAGTGATTTAACTAGCGGGGATGAACTGCAGTATTTT

d_gene: -
v_gene: TRBV29-1
abundance: -
j_gene: TRBJ1-4
CDR3aa: CSVEDRSVEKLFF
CDR3nt: TGCAGCGTTGAAGATCGATCGGTTGAAAAACTGTTTTTT